The clone carrying this T cell receptor (beta chain) was detected only a few times. Its antigen is unidentified. The source of the sample is a study of cytomegalovirus exposure and HLA in healthy donors. Trimming took 3 bases from V and 8 from J; bases not matched to a gene: 3. CDR1 SGHNT and CDR2 YYREEE come from the germline V gene (reference sequence). The CDR3 has 13 amino acids. Study-level results: In a later analysis, TCR beta V- and J-gene trimming showed a link to a missense DCLRE1C variant.

The study ran its PCR with 60 Vbeta and 13 Jbeta primers. Method: immunoSEQ multiplex PCR; TCRdb's copy keeps in-frame clones and lacks some. The data show around 150,000 clones, more than 70% seen once. This sequence was found in a middle-aged man in good health and CMV-seronegative. Sequenced sample: PBMCs. The chain is built from TRBV5-4 and TRBJ2-1; 9 bases align to TRBD2. For the CDR3, the DNA is TGTGCCAGCAGCTCTTGGACTAGCGATGAGCAGTTCTTC. Translating gives CASSSWTSDEQFF. The whole variable domain, filled in from reference TRBV5-4 and TRBJ2-1, reads ETGVTQSPTHLIKTRGQQVTLRCSSQSGHNTVSWYQQALGQGPQFIFQYYREEENGRGNFPPRFSGLQFPNYSSELNVNALELDDSALYLCASSSWTSDEQFFGPGTRLTVL.